These 9 T cell receptor beta chains share one sample of origin, sequenced in a study of T cell changes during pregnancy in multiple sclerosis. The table came from immunoSEQ multiplex PCR; TCRdb's copy has only in-frame clones and leaves some out. Here the sample spans approximately 64,000 clones, around 90% being singletons. The source material was peripheral blood, sampled in the second trimester of pregnancy. The receptors were sampled from a female donor in good health, enrolled as a control in a pregnancy study.

Turning to this clone: A read error may produce the germline difference seen at one junction end. This chain links TRBV7-7 with TRBJ2-5; perhaps TRBD2 as D (5 bases). This CDR3 has 14 amino acids. Germline V gives CDR1 SSHAT, CDR2 FNYEAQ (reference sequence). The CDR3 here is CASSPGEIQDTQYF. The DNA for the CDR3 is TGTGCTAGCAGCCCTGGGGAGATACAAGATACCCAGTACTTC.

The genes are TRBV19 and TRBJ1-1; no clear D gene. V dropped 6 bases and J dropped 4 bases, with 12 bases sitting between them. Germline lookup yields CDR1 LNHDA and CDR2 SQIVND (reference sequence). The CDR3 is 13 residues long. Written as DNA, the CDR3 is TGTGCCAGTAGCGAACAGAAGAGCACTGAAGCTTTCTTT. Translating gives CASSEQKSTEAFF.

This chain uses TRBV6-1 with TRBJ1-2; possibly TRBD1 for D (5 bases). Trimming left V 2 bases short and J 5 bases short, with 15 bases between. Germline V CDR1 and CDR2: MNHNS, SASEGT. This CDR3 has 15 residues. CDR3: CASSEQDSQGYGYTF. The CDR3, as DNA: TGTGCCAGCAGTGAACAAGACAGTCAAGGGTATGGCTACACCTTC.

The chain is built from TRBV10-3 and TRBJ2-3, with a weak D call TRBD2 (6 bases). Germline V gives CDR1 ENHRY, CDR2 SYGVKD. Trimming pared 6 bases from V and 1 base from J, leaving 11 bases between. The CDR3 totals 14 residues. The CDR3 here is CAISRDLGTDTQYF. The CDR3 DNA follows: TGTGCCATCAGCCGGGACTTGGGCACAGATACGCAGTATTTT.

The chain couples TRBV21-1 to TRBJ1-4. TRBV21-1 is noted as a pseudogene. The CDR3 consists of 16 residues. In DNA, the CDR3 is TGTGCCAGCAGCAAAAGGGGGGGGAGGGCCGATGAAAAACTGTTTTTT. Translating gives CASSKRGGRADEKLFF.

A few counts support this clone. The chain recombines TRBV6-1 with TRBJ1-5; TRBD1 might be the D (6 bases). This CDR3 has 16 residues. V lost 4 bases and J 0 bases, leaving 13 bases between the germline ends. Germline CDR1 and CDR2: MNHNS and SASEGT. CDR3 coding DNA: TGTGCCAGCAGTGGTGGGCCAGGGGATAGCAATCAGCCCCAGCATTTT. Translating it yields CASSGGPGDSNQPQHF.

J is TRBJ2-1 and V is TRBV2, with no clear D. Between the trimmed V and J ends, which lost 4 bases and 7 bases, there was a span of 5 bases. This CDR3 has 11 amino acids. The germline V gene encodes CDR1 SNHLY and CDR2 FYNNEI. The CDR3 protein is CASSVMNEQFF. CDR3 in DNA: TGTGCCAGCAGTGTAATGAATGAGCAGTTCTTC. The full variable domain, in which reference TRBV2 and TRBJ2-1 provide the parts outside the CDR3, is EPEVTQTPSHQVTQMGQEVILRCVPISNHLYFYWYRQILGQKVEFLVSFYNNEISEKSEIFDDQFSVERPDGSNFTLKIRSTKLEDSAMYFCASSVMNEQFFGPGTRLTVL.

The rearrangement uses TRBV18 and TRBJ2-3; 7 nucleotides match TRBD1. The germline gives CDR1 KGHSH, CDR2 LQKENI. V was pared by 5 bases and J by 1 base, with 0 bases of the junction left unmatched. The CDR3 has 13 amino acids. CDR3 coding DNA: TGTGCCAGCTCAACAGGGGGCACAGATACGCAGTATTTT. It yields the protein CASSTGGTDTQYF.

CDR3 loop: CSVYSGLAGGHEQYF. CDR3 nucleotide sequence: TGCAGCGTTTATAGCGGACTAGCGGGAGGGCACGAGCAGTACTTC. The chain uses TRBV29-1 and TRBJ2-7; 15 positions agree with TRBD2. Unmatched junction bases numbered 7, after V lost 5 bases and J lost 5 bases. This CDR3 comprises 15 residues. Germline assignment: CDR1 SQVTM and CDR2 ANQGSEA.